This T cell receptor (beta chain) appears in the sequencing data of a study of regulatory T cells in long-lasting Graves disease. Time point denoted: newly diagnosed GD, antithyroid drugs for less than 3 months. The TCR library used RNA extracted from PBMCs. Arm-PCR of CDR3 regions and iRepertoire HTBI primers were used to build TCR beta libraries. TCRdb reanalysed the multiplex PCR reads using MiXCR and keeps one entry per CDR3 protein. The table includes a few hundred thousand distinct CDR3 sequences, 12% detected once. The CDR3 covers 16 residues. The V end was cut by 5 bases, the J end by 6 bases, with 20 bases between. These records were also assigned to another study, of T cells in Graves' hyperthyroidism and ophthalmopathy.

Sequencing was performed on peripheral blood mononuclear cells (PBMCs), taken at new diagnosis, from a patient treated with antithyroid drugs. This clonotype was sampled from a woman under 30 with Graves disease. The chain combines TRBV12-3 or TRBV12-4 with TRBJ1-5; unclear D gene. For the CDR3, the DNA is TGTGCCAGCAGTCGGCCGGGGAGGGAACTCGGTCAGCCCCAGCATTTT. Translated: CASSRPGRELGQPQHF.